This TCR beta chain was documented in a study of shared clonotypes between healthy human individuals. Produced via immunoSEQ multiplex PCR; TCRdb's table is partial and in-frame only. The profile shows some 2.1 million clones, 90% to 95% of them singletons. Trimming took off 2 bases at V and 2 bases at J, with 8 bases between the two ends. The CDR3 length is 14 residues. CDR1 is SGHTA and CDR2 is FQGNSA in the germline V gene. To note about this clone: The sample holds other DNA sequences that translate to the same CDR3.

The sample consisted of naive CD4+ T cells sorted from blood. Described subset: CD45RA+ positively selected. The rearrangement links TRBV7-2 to TRBJ2-3; D gene unclear. The source is a man aged 18 to 30 in good health. The CDR3 DNA sequence: TGTGCCAGCAGCTTATCTCTAGTCACAGATACGCAGTATTTT. This sequence encodes CASSLSLVTDTQYF.